The rows below give T cell receptor beta chains drawn from one sample of a study of blood T cells in healthy people across ages. TCRdb independently ran MiXCR on the 5' RACE reads; one entry per CDR3 protein. Here the sample spans about 730,000 distinct CDR3 sequences, roughly 44% being singletons. Sequencing input: blood. The receptors come from an older woman in good health. The CDR3 runs from the conserved cysteine through the conserved F or W. The D gene is left open where the match is weak. Part of the rows lack a size; the others show once, few, many or a class for expanded clones.

TRBV27	TRBD2	TRBJ2-1	17	many	CASSTTGLAGGWGEQFF	TGTGCCAGCAGTACTACGGGACTAGCGGGAGGGTGGGGTGAGCAGTTCTTC
TRBV5-1	TRBD1	TRBJ1-2	12	-	CASSTQGNGYTF	TGCGCCAGCAGCACACAGGGGAATGGCTACACCTTC
TRBV27	TRBD2	TRBJ2-5	14	-	CASSVGGRAEEQYF	TGTGCCAGCAGTGTGGGTGGGAGGGCTGAGGAGCAGTACTTC
TRBV11-1	-	TRBJ2-1	14	-	CASSRTPWAFSEFF	TGTGCCAGCAGCCGAACCCCTTGGGCGTTCTCCGAGTTCTTC
TRBV7-9	-	TRBJ1-1	14	-	CASSSESGNTEAFF	TGTGCCAGCAGCTCAGAATCAGGGAACACTGAAGCTTTCTTT
TRBV12-3/TRBV12-4	-	TRBJ1-5	13	few	CASSGRHNQPQHF	TGTGCCAGCAGTGGACGGCACAATCAGCCCCAGCATTTT
TRBV7-3	-	TRBJ2-1	16	-	CASSLSPESSYNEQFF	TGTGCCAGCAGCTTAAGCCCCGAGAGCTCCTACAATGAGCAGTTCTTC
TRBV5-1	TRBD1	TRBJ2-5	15	few	CASSLAEGGGETQYF	TGCGCCAGCAGCTTGGCCGAAGGGGGCGGAGAGACCCAGTACTTC
TRBV7-9	TRBD1	TRBJ1-2	15	once	CASSPAGRGPYGYTF	TGTGCCAGCAGCCCCGCAGGGAGGGGGCCTTATGGCTACACCTTC
TRBV7-8	-	TRBJ2-3	13	-	CASSRGRLDTQYF	TGTGCCAGCAGCCGGGGGAGGCTGGATACGCAGTATTTT
TRBV5-1	-	TRBJ2-3	15	-	CASGPGFKTRDTQYF	TGCGCCAGCGGCCCTGGTTTCAAGACTAGAGATACGCAGTATTTT
TRBV11-1	TRBD1	TRBJ2-7	16	-	CASSLARWDRTYEQYF	TGTGCCAGCAGCTTAGCGCGATGGGACAGAACCTACGAGCAGTACTTC
TRBV7-8	-	TRBJ2-1	14	few	CASSLPGRDNEQFF	TGTGCCAGCAGCTTACCAGGTCGAGACAATGAGCAGTTCTTC
TRBV5-1	TRBD1	TRBJ2-1	16	-	CASSLGGTGGNNEQFF	TGCGCCAGCAGCTTGGGGGGGACAGGGGGTAACAATGAGCAGTTCTTC
TRBV7-9	-	TRBJ2-5	18	-	CASSLARKTQGGQETQYF	TGTGCCAGCAGCTTAGCGCGAAAAACCCAGGGGGGACAAGAGACCCAGTACTTC
TRBV21-1	-	TRBJ2-5	16	few	CASSTMMTGAEGTQYF	TGTGCCAGCAGCACCATGATGACAGGGGCTGAGGGGACCCAGTACTTC
TRBV20-1	TRBD1	TRBJ2-4	12	-	CSAAGTGSLQYF	TGCAGTGCTGCCGGGACAGGGTCTCTTCAGTACTTC
TRBV27	TRBD1	TRBJ2-2	17	few	CASSEAPGQGANGELFF	TGTGCCAGCAGTGAAGCACCGGGACAGGGGGCGAACGGGGAGCTGTTTTTT
TRBV6-6	-	TRBJ1-1	15	-	CASSYSEGPNTEAFF	TGTGCCAGTAGTTACTCGGAAGGCCCGAACACTGAAGCTTTCTTT
TRBV12-3/TRBV12-4	-	TRBJ2-7	13	many	CASSFLGVGEQYF	TGTGCCAGCAGTTTTTTGGGGGTAGGGGAGCAGTACTTC
TRBV7-9	-	TRBJ2-1	13	large	CASSLTGTNEQFF	TGTGCCAGCAGCCTCACTGGTACCAATGAGCAGTTCTTC
TRBV15	TRBD1	TRBJ1-4	15	-	CATSRDGQVNEKLFF	TGTGCCACCAGCAGAGACGGACAGGTTAATGAAAAACTGTTTTTT
TRBV4-2	-	TRBJ2-1	13	many	CASSQDRKREQFF	TGTGCCAGCAGCCAAGATAGGAAGAGGGAGCAGTTCTTC
TRBV7-2	-	TRBJ1-2	11	-	CASSGLYGYTF	TGTGCCAGCAGCGGACTCTATGGCTACACCTTC
TRBV12-3/TRBV12-4	-	TRBJ2-3	14	many	CASSLEQGTDTQYF	TGTGCCAGCAGTTTAGAGCAGGGCACAGATACGCAGTATTTT
TRBV28	TRBD1	TRBJ1-4	14	-	CASHFRGRDEKLFF	TGTGCCAGCCATTTCAGGGGGCGCGATGAAAAACTGTTTTTT